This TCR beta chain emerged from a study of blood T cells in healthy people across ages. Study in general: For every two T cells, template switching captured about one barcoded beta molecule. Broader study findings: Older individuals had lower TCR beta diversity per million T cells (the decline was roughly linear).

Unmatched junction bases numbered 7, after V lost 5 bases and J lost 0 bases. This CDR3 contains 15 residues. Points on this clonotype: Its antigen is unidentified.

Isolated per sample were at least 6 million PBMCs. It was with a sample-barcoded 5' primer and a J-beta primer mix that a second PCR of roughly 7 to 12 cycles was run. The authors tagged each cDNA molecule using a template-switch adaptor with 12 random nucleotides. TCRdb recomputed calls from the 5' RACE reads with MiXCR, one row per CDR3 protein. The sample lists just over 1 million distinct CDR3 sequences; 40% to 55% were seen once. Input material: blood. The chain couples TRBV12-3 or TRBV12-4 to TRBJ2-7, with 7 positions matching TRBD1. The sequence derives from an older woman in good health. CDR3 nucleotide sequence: TGTGCCAGCAGTACCCGCAGGGGGAGCTCCTACGAGCAGTACTTC. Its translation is CASSTRRGSSYEQYF.